The rows below give T cell receptor beta chains drawn from one sample of a study of blood T cell repertoires in COVID-19. Libraries were prepared by immunoSEQ multiplex PCR; TCRdb keeps only in-frame clonotypes and omits some of them. The repertoire has around 48,000 clones, approximately 89% of them found once; the top ten carry more than 15%. The specimen sequenced was peripheral blood. These receptor sequences come from a man aged 55 to 70 with active or convalescent COVID-19. The CDR3 runs from the conserved cysteine through the conserved F or W. Fields, in order: clone size, J gene, CDR3 length, V gene, D gene, CDR3 DNA, CDR3 protein. D genes are given only for firm matches. For some rows the clone size is stated as once, few or many, or as a class when expanded; others skip it.

-	TRBJ1-1	13	TRBV2	TRBD1	TGTGCCAGCTCGGGACAGTTGAACACTGAAGCTTTCTTT	CASSGQLNTEAFF
-	TRBJ1-6	14	TRBV7-2	-	TGTGCCAGCAGCTTAGCGACAACCGGATCACCCCTCCACTTT	CASSLATTGSPLHF
-	TRBJ2-2	14	TRBV9	-	TGTGCCAGCAGCGCACAGGCGAACACCGGGGAGCTGTTTTTT	CASSAQANTGELFF
-	TRBJ2-7	14	TRBV27	-	TGTGCCAGCAGTTTACGGGCAGGGACCTACGAGCAGTACTTC	CASSLRAGTYEQYF
-	TRBJ2-2	16	TRBV5-6	TRBD2	TGTGCCAGCAGCTGGGAGACTAGCGGGCTGACCGGGGAGCTGTTTTTT	CASSWETSGLTGELFF
-	TRBJ2-1	15	TRBV11-2	-	TGTGCCAGCAGCTTATTGGGGGGAGGAGGCAATGAGCAGTTCTTC	CASSLLGGGGNEQFF
-	TRBJ2-7	13	TRBV10-3	TRBD2	TGTGCCACCCTTAGCGGGGGGGCCAGGGAGCAGTACTTC	CATLSGGAREQYF
-	TRBJ1-5	16	TRBV7-8	-	TGTGCCAGCAGCTTACCCGGACAGAATAGCAATCAGCCCCAGCATTTT	CASSLPGQNSNQPQHF
-	TRBJ2-5	13	TRBV7-9	-	TGTGCCAGCAGCAACGACTGGGAAGAGACCCAGTACTTC	CASSNDWEETQYF
-	TRBJ2-2	14	TRBV6-6	TRBD2	TGTGCCAGCAACCCGGGGGGGGGAACCGGGGAGCTGTTTTTT	CASNPGGGTGELFF
-	TRBJ2-2	15	TRBV5-6	-	TGTGCCAGCCCACGGGGGAAACGGAACACCGGGGAGCTGTTTTTT	CASPRGKRNTGELFF
-	TRBJ2-5	18	TRBV18	TRBD1	TGTGCCAGCTCACATGGACAGGGCAACATACTTCGAGAAGAGACCCAGTACTTC	CASSHGQGNILREETQYF
-	TRBJ1-3	13	TRBV3-1/TRBV3-2	-	TGTGCCAGCAGGGACTGGTCTGGAAACACCATATATTTT	CASRDWSGNTIYF
-	TRBJ2-7	15	TRBV10-3	-	TGTGCCATCAGTGAGTCCAGGGTCGGAATGGACGAGCAGTACTTC	CAISESRVGMDEQYF
-	TRBJ1-3	17	TRBV3-1/TRBV3-2	-	TGTGCCAGCAGCCAAGGCTCGGGTTTGTCTGGGGGAAACACCATATATTTT	CASSQGSGLSGGNTIYF
-	TRBJ1-3	13	TRBV2	-	TGTGCCAGCAGTGTTGCCCTGGAGGACACCATATATTTT	CASSVALEDTIYF
-	TRBJ1-1	14	TRBV7-3	-	TGTGCCAGCAGCTTGGACTCGGCAAACACTGAAGCTTTCTTT	CASSLDSANTEAFF
-	TRBJ2-1	16	TRBV10-3	-	TGTGCCATCAGTGAGTCACGTGGGAGCTCCTACAATGAGCAGTTCTTC	CAISESRGSSYNEQFF
-	TRBJ1-1	13	TRBV2	-	TGTGCCAGCACAAATCGCGGGGGAGCTGAAGCTTTCTTT	CASTNRGGAEAFF
-	TRBJ2-2	17	TRBV11-2	TRBD1	TGTGCCAGCAGCTTTAGCTTAGGGACAGAGAACACCGGGGAGCTGTTTTTT	CASSFSLGTENTGELFF
-	TRBJ1-1	13	TRBV7-3	-	TGTGCCAGCAGCCCGACAGTGAACACTGAAGCTTTCTTT	CASSPTVNTEAFF
-	TRBJ2-1	16	TRBV6-2/TRBV6-3	TRBD1	TGTGCCAGCAGTAACTTACCGGGACAGGGGGCCGATGAGCAGTTCTTC	CASSNLPGQGADEQFF
-	TRBJ1-1	13	TRBV3-1/TRBV3-2	TRBD1	TGTGCCAGCAGCCAAGGGGACAGGATGGTGGCTTTCTTT	CASSQGDRMVAFF
-	TRBJ1-5	15	TRBV4-1	-	TGCGCCAGCAGCCAAGATTCGGGGGAGGGTCAGCCCCAGCATTTT	CASSQDSGEGQPQHF
-	TRBJ2-5	16	TRBV2	-	TGTGCCAGCAGGGCATGGGAGGGGGGCCTAGAAGAGACCCAGTACTTC	CASRAWEGGLEETQYF
-	TRBJ1-1	14	TRBV2	-	TGTGCCAGCAAATCAGACAGCTCCAACACTGAAGCTTTCTTT	CASKSDSSNTEAFF
-	TRBJ2-3	14	TRBV7-3	TRBD2	TGTGCCAGCAACGGCGGGGGGGGGCGGGATACGCAGTATTTT	CASNGGGGRDTQYF
-	TRBJ2-1	15	TRBV5-1	TRBD1	TGCGCCACCCAGTCTGGGACAGGGGTGGAGAATGAGCAGTTCTTC	CATQSGTGVENEQFF
-	TRBJ2-1	13	TRBV9	-	TGTGCCAGCAGCGTAGAACAGGGGACTGGGCAGTTCTTC	CASSVEQGTGQFF
few	TRBJ2-3	12	TRBV30	TRBD2	TGTGCCTGGAACGGACTAGCGGGGGCGCAGTATTTT	CAWNGLAGAQYF
-	TRBJ1-1	13	TRBV9	-	TGTGCCAGCAGCGTAGGAGGTTCTACTGAAGCTTTCTTT	CASSVGGSTEAFF
few	TRBJ1-1	14	TRBV7-2	-	TGTGCCAGCAGCTTAGGAGTCGGTCCCGGCGGAGCTTTCTTT	CASSLGVGPGGAFF